This T cell receptor (beta chain) emerged from a study of shared clonotypes between healthy human individuals. Study-wide context: CD4 naive and CD4 memory each took three plates per donor, while CD8 naive took two and CD8 memory one.

How the authors handled the data: From ImmunoSEQ came sequences covering only the junction and carrying no quality scores, so filtering differed. Method: immunoSEQ multiplex PCR; TCRdb's copy keeps in-frame clones and lacks some. The D gene and trimming were derived from the DNA, and the V and J assignments and clone size from that table. The top ten clones hold 0.37% of a sample with 2 million to 2.5 million clones, roughly 90% of them seen once. The source of this sequence is a man in his late teens or twenties in good health. Some clones in this sample may be carry-over from other donors' samples. The sequencing sample was made of naive CD4+ T cells from PBMCs. Subset meaning: CD45RA+ positively selected.

CDR3 amino acids: CASSWIGTSGPLSSYNEQFF. In nucleotides, the CDR3 is TGTGCCAGTAGTTGGATCGGGACTAGCGGGCCGCTAAGCTCCTACAATGAGCAGTTCTTC. The chain links TRBV19 to TRBJ2-1, with 12 nucleotides matching TRBD2. The germline V gene has CDR1 LNHDA and CDR2 SQIVND (reference sequence). Trimming at V came to 5 bases and at J to 0 bases, leaving 14 bases not matched to a gene. The CDR3 contains 20 residues.